This T cell receptor beta chain came from a study of cytomegalovirus exposure and HLA in healthy donors. Study findings and constraints: A later analysis found most CMV-associated TCR beta chains apparently HLA-restricted. Certain sequence variants were highly shared and formed a cluster, and this cluster was likely a sequencing artifact. In vitro assays verified that three CMV-associated chains recognized CMV antigens specifically.

The PCR employed 60 Vbeta primers together with 13 Jbeta primers. Sequencing was performed with immunoSEQ multiplex PCR; in TCRdb, only in-frame clones are kept and a portion is missing. In the table there are approximately 150,000 clones, roughly 80% of which are singletons. Donors were ostensibly healthy at sampling, although undocumented immune exposures were probable. This CDR3 comprises 14 residues. CDR1 and CDR2 (germline): SGDLS, YYNGEE. In regard to this clone: Its antigen is still unknown.

The TCR comes from a woman in her fifties or sixties in good health and CMV-seronegative. This chain uses TRBV9 with TRBJ2-5, with TRBD1 identical over 7 bases. The J call may not be correct, given that the DNA end is closer to TRBJ2-7. What was sequenced was PBMCs. Here the CDR3 reads CASSGGQYSYEQYF. In DNA form, the CDR3 reads TGTGCCAGCAGCGGGGGACAGTACTCCTACGAGCAGTACTTC.